Below, 27 T cell receptor beta chains from the same sample are listed, as sequenced in a study of tumour-infiltrating T cells in Burkitt lymphoma. Assay used: immunoSEQ multiplex PCR; TCRdb lists only in-frame clones, some missing. The data show some 5,800 clones, around 10% seen once. Sequenced sample: tumor tissue. Every receptor here comes from a human donor with diffuse large B-cell lymphoma.

The table lists this clone with a few counts. The J gene is TRBJ2-1, the V gene TRBV7-2; 11 bases map to TRBD2. V lost 4 bases and J lost 9; bases outside the gene matches: 8. Germline V lookup: CDR1 SGHTA, CDR2 FQGNSA. The CDR3 has 15 residues. The CDR3 bases are TGTGCCAGCAGCTCGACTAGCGGGGTAGGAGGTGAGCAGTTCTTC. The encoded protein is CASSSTSGVGGEQFF. The full variable domain, with the rest looked up from reference TRBV7-2 and TRBJ2-1, is GAGVSQSPSNKVTEKGKDVELRCDPISGHTALYWYRQSLGQGLEFLIYFQGNSAPDKSGLPSDRFSAERTGGSVSTLTIQRTQQEDSAVYLCASSSTSGVGGEQFFGPGTRLTVL.

This clone was observed a handful of times. The V and J genes are TRBV7-2 and TRBJ1-4; D unresolved. This CDR3 spans 14 amino acids. The germline V gene encodes CDR1 SGHTA and CDR2 FQGNSA. V lost 6 bases to trimming and J lost 7 bases, with 15 bases between them. As DNA, the CDR3 is TGTGCCAGCAGTCGGATTACGGGGATTGAAAAACTGTTTTTT. The encoded protein is CASSRITGIEKLFF.

The chain employs TRBV7-9 and TRBJ2-7; 10 bases line up with TRBD2. CDR3 length: 15 residues. V lost 5 bases and J lost 6; bases outside the gene matches: 10. Germline V CDR1 and CDR2: SEHNR, FQNEAQ (reference sequence). CDR3 nucleotides: TGTGCCAGCAGCCTTAGCGGGGGGCCGTACCCCGAGCAGTACTTC. Translation gives CASSLSGGPYPEQYF.

This chain uses TRBV19 with TRBJ1-5; perhaps TRBD1 as D (6 bases). CDR1 and CDR2 from the germline V gene are LNHDA and SQIVND (reference sequence). The CDR3 loop spans 15 amino acids. Trimming pared 5 bases from V and 5 bases from J, leaving 16 bases between. CDR3 nucleotide sequence: TGTGCCAGTAGTGTTACAGGGATTTACGATCAGCCCCAGCATTTT. As protein: CASSVTGIYDQPQHF.

This sequence joins TRBV10-2 and TRBJ1-1; D call uncertain. The V end was cut by 6 bases, the J end by 1 base, with 15 bases between. Germline lookup yields CDR1 WSHSY and CDR2 SAAADI. The CDR3 length is 15 residues. The CDR3 DNA sequence: TGCGCCAGCAGATCCTTTGGGCTAGGGAACACTGAAGCTTTCTTT. Amino acids: CASRSFGLGNTEAFF.

The chain has TRBV14 and TRBJ1-3; D is ambiguous. This CDR3 comprises 12 residues. The V gene's germline CDR1 is SGHDN and CDR2 FVKESK. Between the trimmed V and J ends, which lost 5 bases and 2 bases, there was a span of 4 bases. The CDR3 spells CASSSPGNTIYF. The DNA of the CDR3 is TGTGCCAGCAGCTCGCCTGGAAACACCATATATTTT.

The chain has TRBV6-1 and TRBJ1-1, with 7 bases fitting TRBD1. Per germline, CDR1 MNHNS and CDR2 SASEGT. The CDR3 runs 15 residues. Losses at the gene ends were 5 bases for V and 5 bases for J; bases not matched to a gene: 11. In DNA form, the CDR3 reads TGTGCCAGCAGTCCAACCTGGACAGGAGGTACTGAAGCTTTCTTT. It specifies CASSPTWTGGTEAFF.

The J gene is TRBJ2-3, the V gene TRBV4-3; D ambiguous. The CDR3 spans 17 residues. Germline V lookup: CDR1 LGHNA, CDR2 YSLEER. Deletions cut 0 bases from V and 1 base from J, with 14 bases between. The DNA for the CDR3 is TGCGCCAGCAGCCAAGAGGTCAGCCAAAGAGGCACAGATACGCAGTATTTT. Its translation is CASSQEVSQRGTDTQYF.

This sequence joins TRBV29-1 and TRBJ1-3; unclear D gene. V gave up 7 bases and J gave up 0 bases, with 16 bases separating them. The CDR3 spans 15 residues. Germline lookup yields CDR1 SQVTM and CDR2 ANQGSEA. The CDR3 reads CSAVYVGPSGNTIYF. Written as DNA, the CDR3 is TGCAGCGCTGTTTATGTAGGACCCTCTGGAAACACCATATATTTT.

V is TRBV7-2 and J is TRBJ2-1, with D uncertain. This CDR3 is built from 16 residues. Germline CDR1 and CDR2: SGHTA and FQGNSA. The V end was cut by 5 bases, the J end by 0 bases, with 14 bases between. The CDR3, as DNA: TGTGCCAGCAGCCGTTTCTGGGGAAGCTCCTACAATGAGCAGTTCTTC. Its translation is CASSRFWGSSYNEQFF. The full variable domain, with the rest looked up from reference TRBV7-2 and TRBJ2-1, is GAGVSQSPSNKVTEKGKDVELRCDPISGHTALYWYRQSLGQGLEFLIYFQGNSAPDKSGLPSDRFSAERTGGSVSTLTIQRTQQEDSAVYLCASSRFWGSSYNEQFFGPGTRLTVL.

The chain is built from TRBV11-2 and TRBJ1-6; possibly TRBD1 for D (5 bases). The ends were cut back, 8 bases at V and 7 bases at J, with 9 bases in the middle. CDR3 length: 12 amino acids. Germline values: CDR1 SGHAT, CDR2 FQNNGV. CDR3 sequence (DNA): TGTGCCAGCGCAGGGAACAATTCACCCCTCCACTTT. This codes for CASAGNNSPLHF.

The CDR3 is CSVGEDTEAFF. In nucleotides, the CDR3 is TGCAGCGTTGGGGAGGACACTGAAGCTTTCTTT. The genes are TRBV29-1 and TRBJ1-1; the D is unclear. The CDR3 is 11 residues long. Germline-derived CDR1 and CDR2 are SQVTM and ANQGSEA. The V end was cut by 4 bases, the J end by 3 bases, with 6 bases between.

The chain joins TRBV28 to TRBJ2-7, with D perhaps being TRBD1 or TRBD2 (7 bases each). The CDR3 runs 16 residues. The V and J ends lost 4 bases and 0 bases respectively, with 16 bases between them. CDR1 MDHEN and CDR2 SYDVKM come from the germline V gene. The CDR3 spells CASSSTGDYPSYEQYF. The DNA for the CDR3 is TGTGCCAGCAGTTCCACAGGGGACTATCCCTCCTACGAGCAGTACTTC.

This clone occurred a few times. The rearrangement joins TRBV9 to TRBJ1-1; D is uncertain. Germline V lookup: CDR1 SGDLS, CDR2 YYNGEE. This CDR3 has 16 residues. Between the trimmed V and J ends, which lost 3 bases and 0 bases, there was a span of 15 bases. This CDR3 reads CASSGGPRGLNTEAFF. CDR3 DNA: TGTGCCAGCAGCGGAGGCCCCCGCGGCTTGAACACTGAAGCTTTCTTT.

This clone has just a few counts. The CDR3 DNA reads as TGCGCCAGCAGCCGGTCGGCCGGTACGAACACTGAAGCTTTCTTT. Translation gives CASSRSAGTNTEAFF. V is TRBV4-3 and J is TRBJ1-1; D ambiguous. The germline V gene encodes CDR1 LGHNA and CDR2 YSLEER. The V end was cut by 4 bases, the J end by 1 base, with 13 bases between. The CDR3 is 15 residues long.

Comments on this clone: Its ends do not fully match the called genes, so a read error is possible. The gene calls are TRBV6-1 and TRBJ2-6, with D uncertain. The germline gives CDR1 MNHNS, CDR2 SASEGT. The CDR3 spans 11 residues. DNA of the CDR3: TGTGCCAGCGCGGATGGGAACGTCCCGACTTTC. Residues: CASADGNVPTF.

This clone was observed a handful of times. CDR3 coding DNA: TGTGCCAGCAGCCCTGGGACAGGGTCACGAGAGACCCAGTACTTC. Translated, it gives CASSPGTGSRETQYF. The rearrangement uses TRBV5-6 and TRBJ2-5; 9 nucleotides align to TRBD1. The CDR3 runs 15 residues. Per the germline V gene, CDR1 is SGHDT and CDR2 is YYEEEE. V shed 4 bases and J 4 bases; nucleotides not matched to a gene: 8.

The chain uses TRBV11-2 and TRBJ2-3; 8 positions agree with TRBD2. CDR1 and CDR2 from the germline V gene are SGHAT and FQNNGV. V shed 1 base and J 6 bases; nucleotides not matched to a gene: 9. The CDR3 has 16 amino acids. The CDR3 region is CASSLVLGGVLDTQYF. The CDR3 DNA follows: TGTGCCAGCAGCTTAGTACTCGGGGGGGTGTTGGATACGCAGTATTTT.

The chain joins TRBV6-4 to TRBJ2-6, with D tentatively TRBD1 or TRBD2 (5 bases each). CDR3 length: 21 residues. Germline V gene sequence: CDR1 MRHNA, CDR2 SNTAGT. Trimming left V 2 bases short and J 0 bases short, with 23 bases between. CDR3 sequence reads: CASSDPTVPGRIGSGANVLTF. The CDR3 region has the DNA TGTGCCAGCAGTGACCCAACCGTTCCGGGACGCATCGGCTCTGGGGCCAACGTCCTGACTTTC.

The chain links TRBV7-9 to TRBJ2-5; 8 nucleotides line up with TRBD1. The J call is doubtful: the DNA matches TRBJ2-7 better. The CDR3 length is 17 residues. Germline assignment: CDR1 SEHNR and CDR2 FQNEAQ (reference sequence). The CDR3, as DNA: TGTGCCAGCAGTTATTCCCGGGGCCGGACAGGGACCTACGAGCAGTACTTC. This sequence encodes CASSYSRGRTGTYEQYF.

The chain employs TRBV2 and TRBJ1-5; D is unresolved. In germline, CDR1 is SNHLY, CDR2 FYNNEI. The V and J ends lost 6 bases and 4 bases respectively, with 10 bases between them. This CDR3 has 13 amino acids. CDR3 in DNA: TGTGCCAGCAGGGTTTTGGAAAATCAGCCCCAGCATTTT. This codes for CASRVLENQPQHF.

This clone appeared a few times. This sequence joins TRBV5-4 and TRBJ2-3; D perhaps matches TRBD1 (6 bases). The germline V gene has CDR1 SGHNT and CDR2 YYREEE (reference sequence). Trimming removed 2 bases at V and 0 bases at J, with 10 bases between. The CDR3 totals 15 residues. CDR3 protein: CASSFLTGSTDTQYF. In nucleotides, the CDR3 is TGTGCCAGCAGCTTCCTAACAGGGAGCACAGATACGCAGTATTTT.

As concerns this clone: Other nucleotide sequences in the sample specify the same CDR3. The chain carries TRBV28 and TRBJ1-5, with D perhaps matching TRBD1 (6 bases). The V gene's germline CDR1 is MDHEN and CDR2 SYDVKM. With 6 bases removed from V and 5 bases from J, the gap between germline ends came to 8 bases. This CDR3 has 12 amino acids. The CDR3 spells CASSRGDQPQHF. The CDR3 coding sequence is TGTGCCAGCAGCAGGGGCGATCAGCCCCAGCATTTT.

This clone was picked up a small number of times. V is TRBV18 and J is TRBJ2-1; D may be TRBD1 (7 bases). The germline gives CDR1 KGHSH, CDR2 LQKENI. This CDR3 region has 15 residues. Trimming took off 6 bases at V and 0 bases at J, with 12 bases between the two ends. Here the CDR3 reads CASSEGQSSYNEQFF. In DNA form, the CDR3 reads TGTGCCAGCTCGGAGGGACAGAGCTCCTACAATGAGCAGTTCTTC.

A word on this clone: Distinct nucleotide sequences in the sample also encode this CDR3. The chain joins TRBV5-6 to TRBJ1-5; D remains unclear. The CDR3 is made up of 12 amino acids. Germline-derived CDR1 and CDR2 are SGHDT and YYEEEE. Trimming pared 3 bases from V and 1 base from J, leaving 2 bases between. The CDR3 DNA follows: TGTGCCAGCAGCTACAGCAATCAGCCCCAGCATTTT. Amino acids: CASSYSNQPQHF.

The rearrangement uses TRBV5-1 and TRBJ1-6, with D tentatively TRBD1 (6 bases). Trimming shortened V by 0 bases and J by 9 bases, and 13 bases separated the two germline ends. The CDR3 is 15 residues long. From germline, CDR1 is SGHRS and CDR2 YFSETQ. The CDR3 DNA is TGCGCCAGCAGCTTGGGTACAGGGATTTCTTCACCCCTCCACTTT. Translated: CASSLGTGISSPLHF.

The V and J genes are TRBV10-3 and TRBJ2-7; 9 bases match TRBD1. The length of the CDR3 is 13 residues. Trimming at V came to 6 bases and at J to 3 bases, leaving 3 bases not matched to a gene. Germline CDR1 is ENHRY and CDR2 is SYGVKD. The CDR3 DNA sequence: TGTGCCATCAGCGGACAGGGGCGCTACGAGCAGTACTTC. Protein sequence: CAISGQGRYEQYF.